This T cell receptor (beta chain) was captured in a study of cytomegalovirus exposure and HLA in healthy donors (dated by TCRdb to about 2017). As for the study more broadly: In an earlier analysis of approximately 500 of the donors, 276 Gb of sequence data and some 120 million unique TCR beta sequences from about 180 million T cells were reported. In the later analysis, no new phenotypic data were used to find candidate immune exposures; instead, reliance was placed on TCR beta sequences and their occurrence across donors. High-throughput TCR immunosequencing, statistical association of individual TCRs with disease status, and machine learning were combined to predict cytomegalovirus infection status. A later analysis re-examined previously published TCR beta repertoires from more than 650 donors and added high-resolution HLA genotyping to investigate patterns of TCR occurrence. An early release covering about 600 HLA-typed donors comprised 250 to 350 gigabases of sequencing data and 85 million to 100 million unique TCR sequences. A separate validation cohort of 100 to 150 different subjects was used in addition to the approximately 670-subject first cohort. The study used immunosequencing to profile the T cell repertoires of about 670 subjects and linked those repertoires to cytomegalovirus serostatus. Donor age, sex, ethnicity and CMV serostatus were collected together with the repertoire data. About five DR-DQ haplotypes were treated as single units for association and clustering because of strong linkage in the cohort. All discovery cohort repertoires had been generated using a single sequencing platform. The genetic ancestry cluster associated with self-reported Caucasian donors included about 81% of the 398 genotyped donors. In a later genetic analysis, genome-wide SNP genotypes for about 55% of the 666 donors were used, and that subset was treated as a discovery cohort. The aim of the study was to test whether cataloging public T cell receptors could identify signatures of past pathogen exposure. The number of typed donors differed by locus: 629-630 for A, B, C, DRB1 and DQB1; 522 for DQA1; around 580 for DPA1; and roughly 450 for DPB1. Among some 410 genotyped donors of the cohort, an average of 235,054 unique TCR beta nucleotide sequences were sequenced per donor, roughly 20% of them non-productive. Both class I and class II loci were covered by HLA typing, at four-digit resolution. To decide whether each TCR beta V gene segment behaved as functional or pseudogenic, an earlier analysis of fewer than 750 of the donors relied on high-throughput TCR beta sequencing. Points the paper makes about the study in general: A group of highly shared sequence variants was considered likely to be a technical artifact of the sequencing pipeline. Most TCR sequences were seen in very few donors, while some public TCRs were found in many individuals. Correlated functional status among segregating V segments might be attributable to linkage disequilibrium, but an unknown experimental factor could not be ruled out. In this cohort, only TCR beta chains were sequenced, and detectable features were limited by the absence of alpha or paired-chain data. In a later genetic analysis, a missense DCLRE1C variant was associated with V-gene and J-gene trimming of TCR beta chains, and the association was replicated in an independent cohort. The study listed 164 TCR beta chains as associated with cytomegalovirus. Cytomegalovirus status was reported to be diagnosed by the classifier with high specificity and sensitivity in both the original and validation cohorts. In a later genetic analysis, fewer N-insertions in productive TCRs were reported among donors in an Asian-associated ancestry cluster than the approximately 630-donor mean. A further reported finding was that TCR beta sequences accurately predicted the HLA-A and HLA-B alleles for most subjects in the first cohort. The earlier analysis of about 600 of the donors excluded some 15 rarely observed V segments, including chromosome 9 orphons, because counts were too low. Three of the identified cytomegalovirus-associated TCR beta chains were confirmed in vitro to be specific for cytomegalovirus antigens. Because the 87-base-pair reads could not distinguish some IMGT-functional V segments, including TRBV6-2 and TRBV6-3, those segments were excluded. Strong co-occurrence of HLA alleles, especially DR and DQ, made assigning TCR associations to individual alleles difficult. In a later analysis, HLA-associated TCR beta chains were found to be more clonally expanded and to have lower generation probabilities than equally common non-associated chains. According to a later analysis, TCR association rates differed among HLA loci, with DRB1 alleles showing the most associated TCRs and HLA-C alleles showing the fewest. For the cohort, immune exposure information was limited to CMV serostatus. It was suggested by the authors that the approach could potentially be generalized to other disease states and immunological phenotypes. A later analysis associated roughly 17,000 TCR beta sequences with specific HLA alleles at a false discovery rate of 0.05. Roughly uniform sequencing depth across donors was assumed in presence/absence analyses, although this assumption may not hold. A later analysis found that most CMV-associated TCR beta chains appeared HLA-restricted, with HLA associations seemingly driven largely by CMV exposure. According to a later analysis, parvovirus B19, influenza, CMV and Epstein-Barr virus appeared linked to several top co-occurrence clusters. Because HLA typing was unavailable for some donors at each locus, only the typed subset was used in association tests. Broadly in line with IMGT annotations, most TCR beta V segments showed up in productive rearrangements about 87% or about 30% of the time in an earlier analysis of about 500 of the donors.

The CDR3 runs 15 amino acids, cysteine and phenylalanine included. The CDR3 DNA has 45 bases and is translated from base 1. A distance of 17 bases separates the germline ends of V and J, which lose 7 bases and 2 bases respectively. CDR1 LNHDA and CDR2 SQIVND are derived from the germline V gene (reference sequence). In total, roughly 710 healthy bone marrow donors made up the cohort. All cohort members were sampled while nominally healthy, although unrecorded immune exposures were likely present. The donor was CMV seronegative and belonged to the group of 380 or so seronegative cohort members. Every donor gave a peripheral blood sample, and the peripheral blood mononuclear cells from that sample were used for TCR beta sequencing. The Qiagen DNeasy Blood Extraction Kit was used to extract genomic DNA from the blood cell samples. Library preparation employed the immunoSEQ multiplex PCR assay. A mixture of 60 forward primers for TCR Vbeta segments and 13 reverse primers for TCR Jbeta segments was used in the multiplex PCR. The CDR3 region of rearranged TCR beta genes was amplified from genomic DNA with a multiplex PCR assay. On the Illumina HiSeq System, the amplified TCR beta libraries were sequenced as 87-base-pair reads. Concerning the study's data processing: A later analysis counted 65 million to 90 million unique TCR beta chains across the 550 to 700 repertoires, and 9 million to 14 million of these chains were shared by at least two donors. Raw reads were error-corrected and collapsed into unique sequences by a nearest-neighbor algorithm in which closely related sequences were merged to remove PCR and sequencing errors. To assign V, D and J gene segments, CDR3 sequences were aligned to IMGT reference sequences. For a sequence to be retained, a match of at least six nucleotides was required to both a V gene segment and a J gene segment. Rearrangements were classified as productive when the CDR3 lacked stop codons and remained in frame with V and J, and all other rearrangements were classified as non-productive. Following IMGT convention, CDR3 was defined as the stretch from the second conserved V-encoded cysteine up to the conserved J-encoded phenylalanine. The earlier analysis of about 570 of the donors excluded any sequence lacking an unambiguous match to a single V gene segment. An earlier analysis of a few hundred of the donors called V segments functional above 56.7% productive rearrangements and segregating when the between-donor standard deviation exceeded 5%. A statistical classification framework was built for diagnosing cytomegalovirus status from the catalog of TCR beta chain sequences. In a later analysis, TCR nucleotide sequences were compared against IMGT/GENE-DB human TR gene sequences so that V and J genes could be assigned. In a later analysis, CDR3 sequences and most-parsimonious VDJ recombination scenarios were assigned using the TCRdist pipeline. A later analysis defined each TCR beta chain by its CDR3 amino acid sequence plus V-gene family, and excluded reads lacking a unique V-gene family. In a later analysis, 550 to 650 highly shared, low-generation-probability nucleotide sequences were removed to address suspected cross-contamination and a sequencing artifact. In a later analysis, a clonal expansion index for each public chain was calculated from normalized within-repertoire ranks of inferred template counts. In a later analysis, generation probabilities were computed with a VDJ recombination model fitted to out-of-frame rearrangements, and the resulting probabilities were checked against IGoR. In a later analysis, TCR-TCR, TCR-HLA and TCR-CMV co-occurrence was scored with hypergeometric tests, and a repertoire-size bias correction was applied to TCR pairs. False discovery rates were estimated in a later analysis by permuting HLA or CMV assignments 20 times. A later analysis grouped co-occurring TCRs with DBSCAN, adding TCRdist sequence similarity when clustering within HLA-allele-positive subsets. Repertoires with fewer than 30,000 or more than 120,000 public chains, plus five repertoires with anomalous nucleotide sharing, were excluded from co-occurrence clustering. Held by TCRdb, this immuneACCESS table contains in-frame sequences only and omits some clones. Under half of the omission traces to an unresolved V gene where checked; the cause of the rest is unknown. Clone size and V and J calls were adopted from that table, with D and trimming inferred from the DNA. The sample has 85,000 to 120,000 clones on record, about 75% of them singletons. The leading ten clones occupy 2% to 3% of the sample.

For this clone: Its antigen remains undetermined. Base qualities are not provided; no much larger clone lies one nucleotide away.

This clonotype originated in a middle-aged man in good health and CMV-seronegative. Sequenced material: PBMCs. The rearrangement combines TRBV19 with TRBJ1-2; a weak D assignment points to TRBD1 (6 bases agree). CDR3 sequence: CASTQGRGVNYGYTF. The nucleotide sequence is given as TGTGCCAGTACTCAAGGGAGGGGGGTCAACTATGGCTACACCTTC.